This record covers a single T cell receptor beta chain. Its antigen is unknown. At one end the junction does not follow the germline gene, possibly because of a read error. The sample originates from a study of post-analysis software for immune sequencing data. General study findings and limits: Comparison of patients with controls showed about 5 TRBV segments more frequent in patients, TRBV5-6, TRBV5-1 and TRBV20-1 among them.

This CDR3 has 15 residues. Germline V gives CDR1 KGHDR, CDR2 SFDVKD. Every TCR beta cDNA library bore unique molecular identifiers. MiXCR was run by TCRdb on the PCR reads, yielding one entry per CDR3 protein. This table holds roughly 800,000 distinct CDR3 sequences, around 45% found once. Sequencing input: blood. The source is a girl aged 10 to 17 with multiple sclerosis. The gene calls are TRBV24-1 and TRBJ1-5; D perhaps matches TRBD1 (5 bases). The CDR3: CATSEASGLGQPQHF. CDR3 nucleotide sequence: TGCGCCACCAGTGAGGCGTCAGGGTTGGGTCAGCCCCAGCATTTT.